This TCR beta chain was captured by sequencing in a study of blood T cell repertoires in COVID-19. As processed by the authors: By means of reference gene primer amplification, nucleated cell counts were estimated. Repertoires were generated with immunoSEQ multiplex PCR, while TCRdb's copy carries only in-frame clones and drops some. V and J calls and clone size are those listed in that table; D and trimming were worked out from the DNA. This sample yields about 130,000 clones, of which around 87% are seen a single time; 3.6% belongs to the top ten. The CDR3 spans 15 residues. Trimming pared 2 bases from V and 3 bases from J, leaving 13 bases between. CDR1 and CDR2 from the germline V gene are MNHEY and SMNVEV (reference sequence).

This TCR was recovered from an older woman with acute or convalescent COVID-19. What was sequenced was peripheral blood. This rearrangement joins TRBV27 to TRBJ1-2, with D perhaps matching TRBD1 (6 bases). The CDR3 region has the DNA TGTGCCAGCAGTTTACAGGGGATGTCGGACTATGGCTACACCTTC. Translated, it gives CASSLQGMSDYGYTF.